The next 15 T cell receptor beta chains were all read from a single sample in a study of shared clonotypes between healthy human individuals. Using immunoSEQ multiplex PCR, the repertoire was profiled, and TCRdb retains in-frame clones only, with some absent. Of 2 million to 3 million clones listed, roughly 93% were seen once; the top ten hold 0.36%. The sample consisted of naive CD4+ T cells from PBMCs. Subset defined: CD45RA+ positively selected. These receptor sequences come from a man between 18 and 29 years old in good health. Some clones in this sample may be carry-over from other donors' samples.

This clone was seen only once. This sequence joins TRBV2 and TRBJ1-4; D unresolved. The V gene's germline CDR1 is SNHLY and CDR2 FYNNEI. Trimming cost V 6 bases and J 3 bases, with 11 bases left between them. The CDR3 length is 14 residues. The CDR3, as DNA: TGTGCCAGCAGCATCCGGAGGGCTAATGAAAAACTGTTTTTT. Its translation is CASSIRRANEKLFF.

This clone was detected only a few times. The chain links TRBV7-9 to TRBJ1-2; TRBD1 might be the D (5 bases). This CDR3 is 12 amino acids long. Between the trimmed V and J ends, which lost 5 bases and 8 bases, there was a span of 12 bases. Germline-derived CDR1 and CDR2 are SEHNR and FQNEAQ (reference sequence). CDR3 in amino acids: CASSPGRLGYTF. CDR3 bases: TGTGCCAGCAGCCCGGGACGACTCGGCTACACCTTC.

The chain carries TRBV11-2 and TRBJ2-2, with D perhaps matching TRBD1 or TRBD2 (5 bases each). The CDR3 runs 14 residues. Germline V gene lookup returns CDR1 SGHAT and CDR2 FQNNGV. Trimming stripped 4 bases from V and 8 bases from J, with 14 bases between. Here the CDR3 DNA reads TGTGCCAGCAGCTACCCGGGGCAGCCTGGGGAGCTGTTTTTT. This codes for CASSYPGQPGELFF.

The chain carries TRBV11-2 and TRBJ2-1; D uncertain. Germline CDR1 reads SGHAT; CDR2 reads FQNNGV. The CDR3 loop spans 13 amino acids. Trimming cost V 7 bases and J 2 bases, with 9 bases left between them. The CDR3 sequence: CASNNSPYNEQFF. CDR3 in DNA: TGTGCCAGCAACAACAGCCCCTACAATGAGCAGTTCTTC.

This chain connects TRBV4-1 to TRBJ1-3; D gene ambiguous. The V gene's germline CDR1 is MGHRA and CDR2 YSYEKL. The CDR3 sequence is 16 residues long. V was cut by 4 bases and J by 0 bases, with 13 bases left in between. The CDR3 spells CASSPTGSRSGNTIYF. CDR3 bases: TGCGCCAGCAGCCCCACCGGCAGCCGCTCTGGAAACACCATATATTTT.

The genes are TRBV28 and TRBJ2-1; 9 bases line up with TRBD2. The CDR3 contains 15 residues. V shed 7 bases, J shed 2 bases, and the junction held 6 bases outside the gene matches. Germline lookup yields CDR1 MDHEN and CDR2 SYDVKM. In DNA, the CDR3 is TGTGCCAGCACCCGCGGGGGGGCCCCCTACAATGAGCAGTTCTTC. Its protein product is CASTRGGAPYNEQFF.

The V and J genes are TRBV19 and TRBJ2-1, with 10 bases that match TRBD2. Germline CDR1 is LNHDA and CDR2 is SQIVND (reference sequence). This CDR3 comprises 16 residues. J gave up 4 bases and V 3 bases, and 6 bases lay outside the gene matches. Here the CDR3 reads CASSMGRTSGYNEQFF. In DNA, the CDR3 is TGTGCCAGTAGTATGGGGCGGACTAGCGGATACAATGAGCAGTTCTTC.

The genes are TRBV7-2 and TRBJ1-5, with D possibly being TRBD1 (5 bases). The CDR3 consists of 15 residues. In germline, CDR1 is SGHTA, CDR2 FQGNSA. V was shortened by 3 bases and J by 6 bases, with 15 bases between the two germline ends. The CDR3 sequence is CASSFNSGTGQPQHF. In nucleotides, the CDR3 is TGTGCCAGCAGCTTCAATTCAGGTACAGGTCAGCCCCAGCATTTT.

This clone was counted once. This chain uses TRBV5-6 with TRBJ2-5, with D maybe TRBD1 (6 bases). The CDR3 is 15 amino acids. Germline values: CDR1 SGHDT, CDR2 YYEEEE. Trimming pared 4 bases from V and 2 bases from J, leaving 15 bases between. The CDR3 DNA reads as TGTGCCAGCAGCAGGGGGACGGGGAGACAAGAGACCCAGTACTTC. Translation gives CASSRGTGRQETQYF.

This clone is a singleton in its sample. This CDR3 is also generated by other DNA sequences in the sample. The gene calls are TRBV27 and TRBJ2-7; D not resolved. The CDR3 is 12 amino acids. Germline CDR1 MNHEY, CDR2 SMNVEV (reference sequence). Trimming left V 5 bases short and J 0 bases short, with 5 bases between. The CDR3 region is CASSPPSYEQYF. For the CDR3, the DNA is TGTGCCAGCAGTCCACCCTCCTACGAGCAGTACTTC.

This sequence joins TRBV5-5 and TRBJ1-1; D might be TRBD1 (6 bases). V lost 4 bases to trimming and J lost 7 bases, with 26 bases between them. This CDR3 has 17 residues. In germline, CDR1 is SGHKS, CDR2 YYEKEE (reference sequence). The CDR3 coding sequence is TGTGCCAGCAGCCTACCTGGACTGGCGGGGGCCGTCAGTGAAGCTTTCTTT. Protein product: CASSLPGLAGAVSEAFF.

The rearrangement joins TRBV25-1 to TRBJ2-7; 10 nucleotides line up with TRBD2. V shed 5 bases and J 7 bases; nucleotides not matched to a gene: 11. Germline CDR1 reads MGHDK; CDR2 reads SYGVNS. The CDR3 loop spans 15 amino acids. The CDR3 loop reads CASSPSGSLAREQYF. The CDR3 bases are TGTGCCAGCAGTCCTAGCGGGAGTCTCGCCCGGGAGCAGTACTTC.

In nucleotides, the CDR3 is TGTGCCAGCAGTTTTTGGACTAGCGGGAGTCGCGAGCAGTACTTC. Translation: CASSFWTSGSREQYF. The J gene is TRBJ2-7, the V gene TRBV28; 13 bases are shared with TRBD2. There are 15 residues in the CDR3. V was clipped by 3 bases and J by 6 bases; unmatched bases: 5. CDR1 MDHEN and CDR2 SYDVKM come from the germline V gene.

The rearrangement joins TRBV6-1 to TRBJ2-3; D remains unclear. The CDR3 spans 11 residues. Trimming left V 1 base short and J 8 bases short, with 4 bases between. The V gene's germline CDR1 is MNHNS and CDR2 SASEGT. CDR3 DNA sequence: TGTGCCAGCAGTGAAGTGGTTACGCAGTATTTT. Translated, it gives CASSEVVTQYF.

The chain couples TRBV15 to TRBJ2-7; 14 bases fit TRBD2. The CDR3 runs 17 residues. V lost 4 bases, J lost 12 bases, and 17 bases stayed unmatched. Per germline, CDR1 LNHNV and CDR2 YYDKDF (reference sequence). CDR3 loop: CATSTKQKGLAGVTLYF. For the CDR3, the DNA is TGTGCCACCAGCACAAAACAAAAGGGACTAGCGGGAGTAACCCTGTACTTC.